This TCR beta chain was identified during a study of cytomegalovirus exposure and HLA in healthy donors (dated by TCRdb to about 2017). General notes on the study: In an earlier analysis of approximately 500 of the donors, 276 Gb of sequence data and 120 million or so unique TCR beta sequences from 180 million or so T cells were reported. Approximately 300 gigabases of sequencing data and roughly 81 million unique TCR sequences made up an early release that covered about 640 HLA-typed donors. Of the 398 genotyped donors, 81% were placed in the genetic ancestry cluster associated with self-reported Caucasian donors. The study aimed to test whether signatures of past pathogen exposure could be identified by cataloging public T cell receptors. Using immunosequencing, the study profiled T cell repertoires from 666 subjects and related those repertoires to cytomegalovirus serostatus. Along with the roughly 610-subject first cohort, a separate validation cohort of some 130 different subjects was used. High-throughput TCR immunosequencing, statistical association of individual TCRs with disease status, and machine learning were combined to predict cytomegalovirus infection status. In a later analysis, previously published TCR beta repertoires from 550 to 700 donors were re-analyzed and high-resolution HLA genotyping was added so that TCR occurrence patterns could be studied. Rather than using new phenotypic data, the later analysis identified candidate immune exposures from TCR beta sequences and from how often those sequences occurred across donors. In an earlier analysis of 587 of the donors, high-throughput TCR beta sequencing was used to judge whether each TCR beta V gene segment behaved as functional or pseudogenic. Donor age, sex, ethnicity and CMV serostatus were compiled alongside the repertoire data. A later genetic analysis took genome-wide SNP genotypes for about three fifths of the roughly 670 donors and used that subset as a discovery cohort. All discovery cohort repertoires had been generated using a single sequencing platform. Class I and class II HLA loci were covered by the typing at four-digit resolution. Typing coverage varied by locus: roughly 629-640 donors for A, B, C, DRB1 and DQB1; more than 500 for DQA1; more than 600 for DPA1; under 490 for DPB1. Four or five DR-DQ haplotypes were handled as single units for association and clustering, since linkage in the cohort was strong. Across about 380 genotyped donors of the cohort, an average of about 240,000 unique TCR beta nucleotide sequences per donor were sequenced, and 15% to 20% of those sequences were non-productive.

The cohort was made up of 666 healthy bone marrow donors. All cohort members were sampled while nominally healthy, although unrecorded immune exposures were likely present. The donor was CMV seropositive and was included in the group of around 300 seropositive cohort members. Every donor gave a peripheral blood sample, and the peripheral blood mononuclear cells from that sample were used for TCR beta sequencing. Genomic DNA was extracted from the blood cell samples with the Qiagen DNeasy Blood Extraction Kit. As regards this clone: What antigen it recognizes has not been identified. No quality values exist for individual bases; no much larger clone is one base distant.

Receptor libraries were prepared by the immunoSEQ multiplex PCR assay. A mixture of 60 forward primers for TCR Vbeta segments and 13 reverse primers for TCR Jbeta segments was used in the multiplex PCR. A multiplex PCR assay on genomic DNA amplified the CDR3 region of rearranged TCR beta genes. The amplified TCR beta libraries were sequenced on the Illumina HiSeq System as 87-base-pair reads. The original methods were these. A later analysis counted approximately 74 million unique TCR beta chains across the 500 to 850 repertoires, and about 10 million of these chains were shared by at least two donors. To remove PCR and sequencing errors, raw reads were error-corrected and collapsed into unique sequences using a nearest-neighbor algorithm that merged closely related sequences. To assign V, D and J gene segments, CDR3 sequences were aligned to IMGT reference sequences. Each retained sequence needed at least a six-nucleotide match to both a V gene segment and a J gene segment. A rearrangement was called productive if the CDR3 had no stop codons and remained in frame with V and J, and every other rearrangement was called non-productive. CDR3 was defined according to IMGT convention as the region running from the second conserved V-encoded cysteine to the conserved J-encoded phenylalanine. The earlier analysis of more than 450 of the donors excluded sequences that lacked an unambiguous match to a single V gene segment. An earlier analysis of several hundred of the donors classified V segments as functional when productive rearrangements were above 56.7% and as segregating when the standard deviation between donors was above 5%. To diagnose cytomegalovirus status from the catalog of TCR beta chain sequences, a statistical classification framework was built. V and J gene assignment, in a later analysis, came from comparing TCR nucleotide sequences with IMGT/GENE-DB human TR gene sequences. The TCRdist pipeline was used in a later analysis to assign CDR3 sequences and most-parsimonious VDJ recombination scenarios. In a later analysis, each TCR beta chain was defined by its CDR3 amino acid sequence together with its V-gene family, and reads without a unique V-gene family were excluded. As a way to deal with suspected cross-contamination and a sequencing artifact, a later analysis dropped approximately 590 nucleotide sequences that were highly shared and had low generation probability. For each public chain, a later analysis derived a clonal expansion index from normalized ranks of inferred template counts within each repertoire. In a later analysis, generation probabilities were computed with a VDJ recombination model fitted to out-of-frame rearrangements, and the resulting probabilities were checked against IGoR. In a later analysis, hypergeometric tests were used to score TCR-TCR, TCR-HLA and TCR-CMV co-occurrence, with a repertoire-size bias correction applied to TCR pairs. False discovery rates were estimated in a later analysis by permuting HLA or CMV assignments 20 times. In a later analysis, co-occurring TCRs were grouped with DBSCAN, and TCRdist sequence similarity was added when clustering was performed within HLA-allele-positive subsets. Repertoires with fewer than 30,000 or more than 120,000 public chains were left out of co-occurrence clustering, as were five repertoires with anomalous nucleotide sharing. Imported from immuneACCESS, the table was reduced by TCRdb to in-frame sequences with V and J called. These copies leave out some clones; in studies compared against another copy, an unresolved V gene accounts for under half, and the cause of the remainder is not known. V and J calls plus clone size are reproduced from that table; the DNA served to infer D and trimming. This sample has more than 90,000 clones in its table, and around 81% of those were observed once. Over 4% of the sample goes to the ten largest clones.

V is cut back by 3 bases and J by 9 bases, with 10 bases in the junction unmatched. The CDR3, cysteine through phenylalanine, is 17 amino acids long. Only the CDR3 region is kept as DNA, spanning 51 bases read in frame from base 1. CDR1 and CDR2 were assigned from the germline V gene as SGHTA and FQGNSA. What the research found in general, with its limitations: Some IMGT-functional V segments, including TRBV6-2 and TRBV6-3, could not be told apart with the 87-base-pair reads, so those segments were excluded. A total of about 150 TCR beta chains were listed by the study as associated with cytomegalovirus. Cytomegalovirus status was reported to be diagnosed by the classifier with high specificity and sensitivity in both the original and validation cohorts. According to a later analysis, most CMV-associated TCR beta chains appeared to be HLA-restricted, and the HLA associations seemed to be driven largely by CMV exposure. The sequencing pipeline was judged likely to have produced a cluster of highly shared sequence variants as a technical artifact. Several of the top co-occurrence clusters appeared to be linked to parvovirus B19, influenza, CMV and Epstein-Barr virus, according to a later analysis. In a later analysis, over 15,000 TCR beta sequences were associated with specific HLA alleles at a false discovery rate of 0.05. Fewer than 20 rarely observed V segments, including chromosome 9 orphons, were excluded from the earlier analysis of a few hundred of the donors because counts were too low. Three of the identified cytomegalovirus-associated TCR beta chains were confirmed in vitro to be specific for cytomegalovirus antigens. Most TCR sequences were seen in very few donors, while some public TCRs were found in many individuals. According to the authors, the approach could potentially be generalized to other disease states and immunological phenotypes. Linkage disequilibrium might explain the correlated functional status among segregating V segments, but an unknown experimental factor could not be excluded. A later genetic analysis associated a missense DCLRE1C variant with V-gene and J-gene trimming of TCR beta chains, and an independent cohort replicated the association. A later genetic analysis reported fewer N-insertions in productive TCRs among donors in an Asian-associated ancestry cluster than the approximately 670-donor mean. A further reported finding was that TCR beta sequences accurately predicted the HLA-A and HLA-B alleles for most subjects in the first cohort. In a later analysis, the rate of TCR association differed among HLA loci, with DRB1 alleles having the most associated TCRs and HLA-C alleles having the fewest. This cohort had only TCR beta chains sequenced, and the lack of alpha or paired-chain data limited which features could be detected. An earlier analysis of 587 of the donors showed that most TCR beta V segments appeared in productive rearrangements either about 87% or about 30% of the time, which broadly matched IMGT annotations. Presence/absence analyses assumed roughly uniform sequencing depth across donors, an assumption that may not hold. Assigning TCR associations to individual alleles was difficult when HLA alleles, especially DR and DQ, strongly co-occurred. Immune exposure information for the cohort was limited to CMV serostatus. In a later analysis, HLA-associated TCR beta chains were found to be more clonally expanded and to have lower generation probabilities than equally common non-associated chains. Because HLA typing was missing for some donors at each locus, association tests included only the typed subset.

The chain employs TRBV7-2 and TRBJ2-1; 14 bases in the junction line up with TRBD2. Sequencing was performed on PBMCs. This clonotype was obtained from a woman in her sixties or seventies in good health and CMV-seropositive. The DNA sequence is TGTGCCAGCAGCTTTTCCGGGACTAGCGGGAGAGTAAGTGAGCAGTTCTTC. The translation is CASSFSGTSGRVSEQFF.